These 24 T cell receptor beta chains were all obtained from the same sample, sequenced in a study of T cell repertoires in cytomegalovirus infection. Their recognized antigens are unknown. In TCRdb, the reads were re-called with MiXCR into one record per CDR3 protein. The table lists about 160,000 distinct CDR3 sequences, less than 25% of them singletons. The sample here was CD8+ T cells from cultured PBMCs, taken from culture after CMV antigen stimulation. All receptors come from a human donor in good health (CMV status not recorded). Some clones in this sample may be carry-over from other donors' samples.

V and J are TRBV7-9 and TRBJ2-1; D is perhaps TRBD1 or TRBD2 (5 bases each). The V and J ends lost 5 bases and 4 bases respectively, with 21 bases between them. The length of the CDR3 is 17 residues. Looked up from germline, CDR1 is SEHNR and CDR2 is FQNEAQ (reference sequence). CDR3 nucleotide sequence: TGTGCCAGCAGCCCTCAAGGGGATAGAGGGGTTTACAATGAGCAGTTCTTC. Encoded protein: CASSPQGDRGVYNEQFF. The full variable domain, completed using reference TRBV7-9 and TRBJ2-1, is DTGVSQNPRHKITKRGQNVTFRCDPISEHNRLYWYRQTLGQGPEFLTYFQNEAQLEKSRLLSDRFSAERPKGSFSTLEIQRTEQGDSAMYLCASSPQGDRGVYNEQFFGPGTRLTVL.

The table lists this clonotype with a count of one. The rearrangement links TRBV10-3 to TRBJ1-1; possibly TRBD1 for D (5 bases). The V gene's germline CDR1 is ENHRY and CDR2 SYGVKD. There are 18 residues in the CDR3. The V and J ends lost 0 bases and 0 bases respectively, with 17 bases between them. Here the CDR3 reads CAISESTQGEGVNTEAFF. As DNA, the CDR3 is TGTGCCATCAGTGAGTCGACTCAGGGTGAAGGAGTGAACACTGAAGCTTTCTTT.

The sample holds a few counts of this clonotype. The chain employs TRBV7-2 and TRBJ1-2, with a possible D match to TRBD1 (6 bases). CDR3 size: 15 residues. Trimming shortened V by 5 bases and J by 8 bases, and 21 bases separated the two germline ends. CDR1 and CDR2 from the germline V gene are SGHTA and FQGNSA. The CDR3 bases are TGTGCCAGCAGCACTCCCCGGGACAAAGGTCAGGGCTACACCTTC. Protein product: CASSTPRDKGQGYTF.

The CDR3 spells CASSYRGPEGNEQFF. The DNA for the CDR3 is TGTGCCAGCAGTTACAGGGGGCCGGAGGGCAATGAGCAGTTCTTC. The chain combines TRBV6-2 or TRBV6-3 with TRBJ2-1; D possibly corresponds to TRBD1 (7 bases). The CDR3 totals 15 residues. The germline V gene encodes CDR1 MNHEY and CDR2 SVGEGT. The V end lost 2 bases, the J end lost 6 bases, and 14 bases lay between the germline ends.

The chain carries TRBV6-2 or TRBV6-3 and TRBJ2-2; TRBD2 might be the D (6 bases). The CDR3 has 14 residues. V lost 5 bases, J lost 7 bases, and 14 bases lay in between. Germline V gives CDR1 MNHEY, CDR2 SVGEGT. CDR3 nucleotides: TGTGCCAGCAGTCGCCAGAGGGAGGACGGGGAGCTGTTTTTT. It encodes CASSRQREDGELFF.

The rearrangement joins TRBV7-8 to TRBJ1-5; weak D call: TRBD1 (6 bases). V was pared by 5 bases and J by 7 bases, with 18 bases between. Germline V lookup: CDR1 SGHVS, CDR2 FQNEAQ. This CDR3 has 15 residues. Here the CDR3 DNA reads TGTGCCAGCAGCATCCGCAGGGGTGCGAACCAGCCCCAGCATTTT. Its protein is CASSIRRGANQPQHF.

V and J are TRBV7-9 and TRBJ2-7; tentatively, D is TRBD2 (5 bases). V was pared by 5 bases and J by 3 bases, with 14 bases between. Germline V CDR1 and CDR2: SEHNR, FQNEAQ (reference sequence). The CDR3 has 14 amino acids. The CDR3 sequence is CASSPTGIVYEQYF. CDR3 sequence (DNA): TGTGCCAGCAGCCCAACCGGGATTGTCTACGAGCAGTACTTC.

CDR3: CASSSNLQGSYQETQYF. The CDR3 DNA reads as TGTGCCAGCAGCTCGAATTTACAGGGGTCATACCAAGAGACCCAGTACTTC. The rearrangement joins TRBV7-6 to TRBJ2-5; 7 bases match TRBD1. The CDR3 is made up of 17 amino acids. Germline trimming cut 4 bases from V and 0 bases from J; bases unmatched to any gene: 11. In germline, CDR1 is SGHVS, CDR2 FNYEAQ.

The genes are TRBV7-9 and TRBJ2-7, with D tentatively TRBD1 (6 bases). Trimming left V 5 bases short and J 6 bases short, with 14 bases between. Germline CDR1 is SEHNR and CDR2 is FQNEAQ (reference sequence). This CDR3 is 13 amino acids long. In DNA, the CDR3 is TGTGCCAGCAGCCCGGGACACTCGGCCGAGCAGTACTTC. Protein product: CASSPGHSAEQYF.

In this sample, this clonotype turned up a few times. V usage is TRBV27 and J usage is TRBJ2-3; perhaps TRBD1 as D (6 bases). V lost 1 base and J lost 2, with 7 bases in between. This CDR3 has 14 amino acids. Germline lookup yields CDR1 MNHEY and CDR2 SMNVEV (reference sequence). CDR3 loop: CASSLWDTTDTQYF. In nucleotides, the CDR3 is TGTGCCAGCAGTTTATGGGACACCACAGATACGCAGTATTTT.

The CDR3: CASSDGQGLGPQHF. CDR3 in DNA: TGTGCCAGCAGCGACGGACAGGGACTAGGTCCCCAGCATTTT. V usage is TRBV6-2 or TRBV6-3 and J usage is TRBJ1-5, with 8 positions matching TRBD1. Trimming cost V 6 bases and J 10 bases; bases outside gene matches: 11. Germline lookup yields CDR1 MNHEY and CDR2 SVGEGT. This CDR3 is built from 14 residues.

This clonotype has only a few counts. This sequence joins TRBV20-1 and TRBJ2-1; tentative D call: TRBD2 (5 bases). The ends were cut back, 0 bases at V and 0 bases at J, with 15 bases in the middle. The CDR3 totals 17 residues. Germline loops: CDR1 DFQATT, CDR2 SNEGSKA (reference sequence). CDR3 bases: TGCAGTGCTAGAGATCAATACCGAGCGGTCTCCTACAATGAGCAGTTCTTC. Translated: CSARDQYRAVSYNEQFF.

This clonotype turned up a few times. J is TRBJ1-4 and V is TRBV12-3 or TRBV12-4; D gene unclear. Trimming took 5 bases from V and 7 from J, leaving 8 bases between them. This CDR3 contains 12 residues. For the CDR3, the DNA is TGTGCCAGCAGTCTTCAGAGTGAAAAACTGTTTTTT. Protein: CASSLQSEKLFF.

The sample holds many counts of this clonotype. This chain links TRBV7-6 with TRBJ2-7; possibly TRBD1 or TRBD2 for D (7 bases each). The CDR3 consists of 16 residues. Germline loops: CDR1 SGHVS, CDR2 FNYEAQ. V shed 1 base and J shed 2 bases, with 15 bases lying between them. This chain's CDR3 is CASSLGGGDSPYEQYF. The DNA of the CDR3 is TGTGCCAGCAGCTTAGGGGGGGGGGACAGCCCCTACGAGCAGTACTTC.

In its sample, this clonotype was seen a few times. The chain carries TRBV27 and TRBJ2-2; D uncertain. Trimming cost V 2 bases and J 7 bases, with 8 bases left between them. CDR1 is MNHEY and CDR2 is SMNVEV in the germline V gene (reference sequence). This CDR3 has 13 amino acids. CDR3 sequence: CASSLVRNGELFF. The CDR3 DNA is TGTGCCAGCAGTTTAGTGAGGAACGGGGAGCTGTTTTTT.

This clonotype was seen a handful of times. J is TRBJ1-4 and V is TRBV7-6; D is ambiguous. Trimming pared 5 bases from V and 7 bases from J, leaving 14 bases between. Per germline, CDR1 SGHVS and CDR2 FNYEAQ. CDR3 length: 14 amino acids. DNA of the CDR3: TGTGCCAGCAGCCCAAGATCCCGGGGTGAAAAACTGTTTTTT. This sequence encodes CASSPRSRGEKLFF.

The gene calls are TRBV7-6 and TRBJ1-1; D perhaps matches TRBD1 (6 bases). Germline lookup yields CDR1 SGHVS and CDR2 FNYEAQ. The CDR3 extends over 15 amino acids. V lost 0 bases, J lost 0 bases, and 8 bases lay in between. CDR3 nucleotide sequence: TGTGCCAGCAGCTTAGCGCCAGGGGTGAACACTGAAGCTTTCTTT. It encodes CASSLAPGVNTEAFF.

This clonotype was picked up a small number of times. V and J are TRBV7-6 and TRBJ2-3; 9 nucleotides match TRBD2. Germline CDR1 SGHVS, CDR2 FNYEAQ. V gave up 5 bases and J gave up 1 base; unmatched junction bases: 10. The CDR3 spans 17 residues. The CDR3 here is CASSPVGGGAGTDTQYF. CDR3 nucleotides: TGTGCCAGCAGCCCAGTGGGCGGGGGGGCCGGCACAGATACGCAGTATTTT.

The chain recombines TRBV20-1 with TRBJ2-7; the D is unclear. Germline loops: CDR1 DFQATT, CDR2 SNEGSKA (reference sequence). Trimming shortened V by 3 bases and J by 5 bases, and 11 bases separated the two germline ends. This CDR3 is built from 12 residues. The CDR3 sequence: CSAREDDHEQYF. The CDR3 coding sequence is TGCAGTGCTAGGGAAGACGACCACGAGCAGTACTTC.

The J gene is TRBJ2-7, the V gene TRBV5-5; D is ambiguous. Per the germline V gene, CDR1 is SGHKS and CDR2 is YYEKEE (reference sequence). There are 16 residues in the CDR3. The V and J ends lost 0 bases and 0 bases respectively, with 13 bases between them. CDR3 protein: CASSLDLRRFSYEQYF. In DNA form, the CDR3 reads TGTGCCAGCAGCTTGGATCTGCGGCGTTTCTCCTACGAGCAGTACTTC.

The rearrangement uses TRBV12-3 or TRBV12-4 and TRBJ1-2; D gene ambiguous. The length of the CDR3 is 15 residues. V lost 3 bases and J lost 6, with 17 bases in between. The CDR3 DNA follows: TGTGCCAGCAGTTTCTATGAGGGCCTGAGGGATGGCTACACCTTC. This codes for CASSFYEGLRDGYTF.

This clonotype has a handful of counts. The gene calls are TRBV7-8 and TRBJ1-5; D may be TRBD1 (5 bases). The CDR3 has 15 amino acids. V dropped 1 base and J dropped 3 bases, with 10 bases sitting between them. Germline V gene lookup returns CDR1 SGHVS and CDR2 FQNEAQ. The DNA for the CDR3 is TGTGCCAGCAGCTTAGGGGGACGGTACAATCAGCCCCAGCATTTT. Its translation: CASSLGGRYNQPQHF.

This clonotype was picked up a small number of times. The V call is TRBV6-5, the J call TRBJ1-1; D is ambiguous. Trimming shortened V by 5 bases and J by 4 bases, and 20 bases separated the two germline ends. The CDR3 runs 16 residues. Germline values: CDR1 MNHEY, CDR2 SVGAGI. The CDR3 DNA follows: TGTGCCAGCAGTCCCTCCGTCGGGCATTCATTCACTGAAGCTTTCTTT. This sequence encodes CASSPSVGHSFTEAFF.

The chain is built from TRBV27 and TRBJ2-7; D uncertain. CDR3 size: 14 residues. CDR1 is MNHEY and CDR2 is SMNVEV in the germline V gene (reference sequence). The V end was cut by 6 bases, the J end by 5 bases, with 17 bases between. The CDR3 reads CASSRPGRMNEQYF. In DNA form, the CDR3 reads TGTGCCAGCAGCCGACCCGGCCGGATGAACGAGCAGTACTTC.